The TCR beta chain under discussion was sequenced for a study of radiotherapy plus CTLA-4 blockade in lung cancer. Study outcomes and limitations: Alongside interferon-beta, early blood T cell clone dynamics were reportedly the best predictor of response.

The CDR3 is made up of 15 amino acids. The germline V gene has CDR1 SGHRS and CDR2 YFSETQ. V trimming: 7 bases; J trimming: 4 bases; junction bases outside the gene matches: 5. This clone appeared once. Its target is not known. Those with chemo-refractory metastatic non-small-cell lung cancer were treated with focal radiation combined with CTLA-4 blockade using ipilimumab. TCRdb's table, derived via immunoSEQ multiplex PCR, lists solely in-frame clones and lacks some. Of about 44,000 clones in the sample, about 74% were seen once. This chain joins TRBV5-1 and TRBJ2-2; 12 bases agree with TRBD2. The sequence was collected from a human donor with non-small cell lung cancer whose response to radiotherapy plus ipilimumab could not be evaluated. The source material was peripheral blood, sampled from a patient treated with radiotherapy plus ipilimumab. CDR3: CASSSGGAVTGELFF. DNA of the CDR3: TGCGCCAGCTCTAGCGGGGGGGCTGTCACCGGGGAGCTGTTTTTT.